These 25 T cell receptor beta chains were all obtained from the same sample, sequenced in a study of cytomegalovirus exposure and HLA in healthy donors. The PCR employed 60 Vbeta primers together with 13 Jbeta primers. Clones were sequenced by immunoSEQ multiplex PCR, and TCRdb holds only the in-frame ones, with some missing. In the table there are about 160,000 clones, 77% of which are singletons. Sequenced material: PBMCs. The receptors come from a woman younger than 45 in good health and CMV-seronegative.

Written as DNA, the CDR3 is TGCGCCAGCAGCCAAGAGACTAGCGGGATGGGGACCCAGTACTTC. Translating it yields CASSQETSGMGTQYF. The V call is TRBV4-3, the J call TRBJ2-5, with 11 positions matching TRBD2. The CDR3 loop spans 15 amino acids. Germline-derived CDR1 and CDR2 are LGHNA and YSLEER. The junction had 4 bases not matched to a gene; V was cut back by 0 bases and J by 7 bases.

This clone showed up just a few times. The chain employs TRBV6-6 and TRBJ2-1, with 7 positions matching TRBD2. This CDR3 has 15 residues. The junction had 13 bases not matched to a gene; V was cut back by 6 bases and J by 8 bases. Germline V gene lookup returns CDR1 MNHNY and CDR2 SVGAGI (reference sequence). CDR3 in DNA: TGTGCCAGCAGCCTCACTAGCGCTGCGGGGGATGAGCAGTTCTTC. Protein product: CASSLTSAAGDEQFF.

V gene TRBV29-1 combines with J gene TRBJ1-2, with TRBD1 matching over 8 bases. The CDR3 loop spans 12 amino acids. In germline, CDR1 is SQVTM, CDR2 ANQGSEA. The V and J ends lost 7 bases and 3 bases, in that order; junction bases with no gene match: 4. The CDR3 bases are TGCAGCGGCGTACAGGGGGACTATGGCTACACCTTC. Translated, it gives CSGVQGDYGYTF.

The chain uses TRBV6-5 and TRBJ2-1; 7 bases are a match to TRBD2. The V gene's germline CDR1 is MNHEY and CDR2 SVGAGI. With 7 bases clipped from V and 5 bases from J, the junction kept 8 bases outside the gene matches. The length of the CDR3 is 14 residues. CDR3 nucleotides: TGTGCCAGCAACAAACTCCTAGCGGACAATGAGCAGTTCTTC. Translated: CASNKLLADNEQFF.

The gene calls are TRBV7-2 and TRBJ1-5, with 9 bases lining up with TRBD1. The germline V gene encodes CDR1 SGHTA and CDR2 FQGNSA. The CDR3 consists of 15 residues. Unmatched junction bases numbered 8, after V lost 4 bases and J lost 7 bases. CDR3 amino acids: CASSSLQGAGQPQHF. The CDR3 DNA reads as TGTGCCAGCAGCTCCCTACAGGGGGCCGGGCAGCCCCAGCATTTT.

This chain links TRBV5-6 with TRBJ1-2, with D unresolved. V shed 0 bases and J shed 5 bases, with 14 bases lying between them. Germline assignment: CDR1 SGHDT and CDR2 YYEEEE. The CDR3 is 15 residues long. The CDR3 DNA follows: TGTGCCAGCAGCTTGGTGTCCGGGTTTTCGTATGGCTACACCTTC. Translating it yields CASSLVSGFSYGYTF.

The chain is built from TRBV30 and TRBJ2-7; no reliable D call. V lost 3 bases to trimming and J lost 5 bases, with 17 bases between them. Germline assignment: CDR1 GTSNPN and CDR2 SVGIG (reference sequence). The CDR3 contains 14 residues. The CDR3 nucleotides are TGTGCCTGGAGGACCGCCGGTTGGAGAAACGAGCAGTACTTC. This encodes CAWRTAGWRNEQYF.

J is TRBJ1-1 and V is TRBV5-1; 8 nucleotides align to TRBD1. Germline values: CDR1 SGHRS, CDR2 YFSETQ. V trimming: 4 bases; J trimming: 7 bases; junction bases outside the gene matches: 6. The CDR3 sequence is 13 residues long. The CDR3 bases are TGCGCCAGCAGCCGCAATACAGGGGGTGAAGCTTTCTTT. It yields the protein CASSRNTGGEAFF.

The genes are TRBV27 and TRBJ1-4, with D perhaps TRBD1 (5 bases). Germline CDR1 is MNHEY and CDR2 is SMNVEV (reference sequence). Deletions cut 5 bases from V and 6 bases from J, with 16 bases between. This CDR3 has 15 amino acids. The CDR3 spells CASSRMGQKYEKLFF. The CDR3 bases are TGTGCCAGCAGTAGGATGGGGCAGAAGTATGAAAAACTGTTTTTT.

This clone was seen a few times. The genes are TRBV2 and TRBJ2-4; a possible D gene is TRBD2 (5 bases). CDR3 length: 13 residues. CDR1 is SNHLY, CDR2 FYNNEI, per germline. With 3 bases removed from V and 7 bases from J, the gap between germline ends came to 10 bases. The CDR3 DNA follows: TGTGCCAGCAGTGACCATTCGGGGAACATTCAGTACTTC. Translated, it gives CASSDHSGNIQYF.

This chain links TRBV5-1 with TRBJ2-5; 7 bases fit TRBD2. The last part of the DNA fits TRBJ2-7 better; the J call may be wrong. Germline CDR1 and CDR2: SGHRS and YFSETQ. The CDR3 extends over 14 amino acids. Here the CDR3 reads CASSLLAEPYEQYF. The DNA for the CDR3 is TGCGCCAGCAGCCTGCTAGCGGAACCCTACGAGCAGTACTTC.

The chain joins TRBV28 to TRBJ2-1; D is unclear. Trimming left V 6 bases short and J 4 bases short, with 13 bases between. The germline V gene encodes CDR1 MDHEN and CDR2 SYDVKM. CDR3 length: 14 amino acids. The CDR3 DNA is TGTGCCAGCAGCCGAGGCAGCGTTTACAATGAGCAGTTCTTC. As protein: CASSRGSVYNEQFF.

This CDR3 reads CASSLGDRGSEKLFF. The DNA of the CDR3 is TGCGCCAGCAGCTTGGGGGACAGGGGCAGTGAAAAACTGTTTTTT. This chain links TRBV5-1 with TRBJ1-4, with TRBD1 matching over 10 bases. V lost 0 bases, J lost 7 bases, and 3 bases stayed unmatched. Germline-derived CDR1 and CDR2 are SGHRS and YFSETQ. The CDR3 runs to 15 residues.

This clone was counted a few times. V is TRBV7-8 and J is TRBJ2-3; no clear D gene. Trimming took 6 bases from V and 5 from J, leaving 18 bases between them. The CDR3 is 15 amino acids. Per germline, CDR1 SGHVS and CDR2 FQNEAQ. CDR3 region: CASRNFAGVKDTQYF. As DNA, the CDR3 is TGTGCCAGCAGAAACTTCGCCGGAGTTAAAGATACGCAGTATTTT.

J is TRBJ2-1 and V is TRBV7-2; D is perhaps TRBD2 (5 bases). Between the trimmed V and J ends, which lost 0 bases and 3 bases, there was a span of 9 bases. The germline V gene encodes CDR1 SGHTA and CDR2 FQGNSA. This CDR3 is 15 amino acids long. This CDR3 reads CASSLAGDSYNEQFF. The CDR3 DNA follows: TGTGCCAGCAGCTTAGCGGGAGATAGCTACAATGAGCAGTTCTTC.

This chain connects TRBV5-1 to TRBJ2-5; TRBD1 agrees at 11 bases. Losses at the gene ends were 4 bases for V and 7 bases for J; bases not matched to a gene: 12. The germline gives CDR1 SGHRS, CDR2 YFSETQ. This CDR3 spans 16 amino acids. CDR3 DNA: TGCGCCAGCAGCGGAAGGACAGGGGGCGCCGGAGGGACCCAGTACTTC. It encodes CASSGRTGGAGGTQYF.

V and J are TRBV12-5 and TRBJ2-5, with TRBD1 as a possible D gene (5 bases). The closer fit of TRBJ2-7 to the DNA end suggests the J call may be wrong. The germline V gene encodes CDR1 LGHNT and CDR2 FRNRAP. The CDR3 consists of 12 residues. DNA for the CDR3: TGTGCTAGTGGTTTGAAGGGGTACGAGCAGTACTTC. Residues: CASGLKGYEQYF.

The chain employs TRBV4-1 and TRBJ1-2; 7 bases align to TRBD1. The germline gives CDR1 MGHRA, CDR2 YSYEKL. There are 16 residues in the CDR3. The V segment lost 1 base and the J segment 2 bases; nucleotides outside the gene matches: 7. CDR3 DNA sequence: TGCGCCAGCAGCCAAGTAAGAGACAGGGCCAACTATGGCTACACCTTC. Encoded protein: CASSQVRDRANYGYTF.

The chain joins TRBV7-3 to TRBJ1-2; D unresolved. Per the germline V gene, CDR1 is SGHTA and CDR2 is FQGTGA. V gave up 1 base and J gave up 1 base, with 10 bases separating them. The CDR3 has 15 residues. In DNA form, the CDR3 reads TGTGCCAGCAGCTTAAACCGCCTCAGTAACTATGGCTACACCTTC. Its protein product is CASSLNRLSNYGYTF.

V and J are TRBV27 and TRBJ1-3; 8 nucleotides agree with TRBD1. The V gene end was trimmed by 5 bases and the J gene end by 0 bases; junction bases not matched to a gene: 12. CDR3 length: 18 amino acids. In germline, CDR1 is MNHEY, CDR2 SMNVEV (reference sequence). DNA of the CDR3: TGTGCCAGCAGTCCCCTCGGCAGGGGGCCCTTCTCTGGAAACACCATATATTTT. Residues: CASSPLGRGPFSGNTIYF.

This clone has only a few counts. The V call is TRBV27, the J call TRBJ1-4, with D possibly matching TRBD1 (5 bases). The germline gives CDR1 MNHEY, CDR2 SMNVEV (reference sequence). The CDR3 runs 13 residues. Trimming took off 3 bases at V and 8 bases at J, with 10 bases between the two ends. The CDR3 sequence: CASSFAGFEKLFF. The CDR3 region has the DNA TGTGCCAGCAGTTTTGCAGGGTTCGAAAAACTGTTTTTT. Drawing the rest from reference TRBV27 and TRBJ1-4, the complete variable domain is EAQVTQNPRYLITVTGKKLTVTCSQNMNHEYMSWYRQDPGLGLRQIYYSMNVEVTDKGDVPEGYKVSRKEKRNFPLILESPSPNQTSLYFCASSFAGFEKLFFGSGTQLSVL.

This clone was found a few times. The chain has TRBV28 and TRBJ2-7, with 9 bases lining up with TRBD2. The CDR3 loop spans 15 amino acids. The V and J ends lost 6 bases and 0 bases, in that order; junction bases with no gene match: 6. Germline loops: CDR1 MDHEN, CDR2 SYDVKM. The chain's CDR3 is CASSPLAGNSYEQYF. The CDR3 DNA reads TGTGCCAGCAGCCCTCTAGCGGGGAACTCCTACGAGCAGTACTTC.

V and J are TRBV6-1 and TRBJ2-5; the D gene is possibly TRBD1 (5 bases). The germline V gene encodes CDR1 MNHNS and CDR2 SASEGT. This CDR3 contains 15 residues. With 2 bases removed from V and 0 bases from J, the gap between germline ends came to 10 bases. The CDR3 sequence: CASSELRQNQETQYF. The DNA of the CDR3 is TGTGCCAGCAGTGAACTCCGACAGAACCAAGAGACCCAGTACTTC.

This chain links TRBV7-2 with TRBJ1-1, with D uncertain. The V gene's germline CDR1 is SGHTA and CDR2 FQGNSA. V lost 5 bases to trimming and J lost 3 bases, with 16 bases between them. The CDR3 is 15 amino acids. The CDR3 region has the DNA TGTGCCAGCAGCCCCTCGGCGGCGGCTTACACTGAAGCTTTCTTT. Its protein product is CASSPSAAAYTEAFF.

The V call is TRBV11-1, the J call TRBJ1-2; D call uncertain. The CDR3 is 12 residues long. CDR1 is SGHAT, CDR2 FQDESV, per germline (reference sequence). V dropped 1 base and J dropped 8 bases, with 8 bases sitting between them. CDR3 sequence (DNA): TGTGCCAGCAGCTTAGTACCCGGGGGCTACACCTTC. Translated: CASSLVPGGYTF.